The 26 T cell receptor beta chains in this list originate from one sample, sequenced in a study of beta chain features in type 1 diabetes. No antigens are known for them. Study observations and caveats: TCRB CDR3s from Type 1 diabetes patients were moderately but significantly shorter in all four CD4+ subsets.

Isolated RNA was reverse transcribed in full, so expressed TCRB transcripts were sequenced. Assay used: immunoSEQ multiplex PCR; TCRdb lists only in-frame clones, some missing. The sample lists 200,000 to 300,000 clones, roughly a tenth occurring once. Sequencing used naive CD4+ T cells from blood. The receptors originated from a man younger than 40 with type 1 diabetes.

This clone was recorded a few times. V is TRBV30 and J is TRBJ2-3; D possibly corresponds to TRBD2 (7 bases). Trimming cost V 0 bases and J 2 bases, with 15 bases left between them. The CDR3 runs to 16 residues. Germline lookup yields CDR1 GTSNPN and CDR2 SVGIG (reference sequence). In DNA form, the CDR3 reads TGTGCCTGGAGTGTTTGGGGGCTAGCGGTCACAGATACGCAGTATTTT. It yields the protein CAWSVWGLAVTDTQYF.

In its sample, this clone was seen a few times. The V and J genes are TRBV21-1 and TRBJ1-2. TRBV21-1 is noted as a pseudogene. The CDR3 consists of 16 residues. The CDR3 loop reads CASSNFREEANYGYTF. CDR3 coding DNA: TGTGCCAGCAGCAACTTCCGTGAGGAAGCTAACTATGGCTACACCTTC.

V usage is TRBV4-2 and J usage is TRBJ2-6; perhaps TRBD2 as D (6 bases). The V end was cut by 1 base, the J end by 4 bases, with 14 bases between. CDR3 size: 17 residues. CDR1 LGHNA and CDR2 YNFKEQ come from the germline V gene. CDR3 nucleotides: TGTGCCAGCAGCCAAGCCCTAGGGGAGGCCGGGGCCAACGTCCTGACTTTC. Translation gives CASSQALGEAGANVLTF.

This clone was detected only a few times. The chain combines TRBV5-1 with TRBJ2-2; TRBD2 agrees at 9 bases. V lost 4 bases to trimming and J lost 5 bases; unmatched junction nucleotides: 9. Germline CDR1 is SGHRS and CDR2 is YFSETQ. CDR3 length: 16 amino acids. The DNA of the CDR3 is TGCGCCAGCAGCCTGCGCGGCCTAGCGGGGACCGGGGAGCTGTTTTTT. This encodes CASSLRGLAGTGELFF.

V gene TRBV15 combines with J gene TRBJ1-5; TRBD1 agrees at 7 bases. The trim removed 2 bases at V and 5 bases at J, leaving 9 bases unmatched. The germline CDR1 and CDR2 sequences are LNHNV and YYDKDF (reference sequence). The CDR3 has 16 residues. For the CDR3, the DNA is TGTGCCACCAGCAGACCCACAGGGGTGCGTGATCAGCCCCAGCATTTT. It translates to CATSRPTGVRDQPQHF.

This clone was detected a few times. V usage is TRBV7-9 and J usage is TRBJ1-1, with D perhaps TRBD1 (6 bases). The CDR3 length is 14 residues. With 6 bases removed from V and 1 base from J, the gap between germline ends came to 12 bases. The germline CDR1 and CDR2 sequences are SEHNR and FQNEAQ (reference sequence). In DNA, the CDR3 is TGTGCCAGCAGGAAACAGGGTGAGAACACTGAAGCTTTCTTT. Its protein product is CASRKQGENTEAFF.

The rearrangement uses TRBV6-1 and TRBJ2-1; no clear D. This CDR3 is built from 13 residues. The V and J ends lost 8 bases and 12 bases respectively, with 20 bases between them. Germline V gene lookup returns CDR1 MNHNS and CDR2 SASEGT. DNA of the CDR3: TGTGCCAGCGGGCGAGATCAGGTGCCAGGGCAGTTCTTC. Encoded protein: CASGRDQVPGQFF.

Only a few counts were recorded for this clone. This chain connects TRBV9 to TRBJ2-1, with D perhaps matching TRBD2 (7 bases). Germline loops: CDR1 SGDLS, CDR2 YYNGEE. The CDR3 spans 15 residues. V was pared by 4 bases and J by 5 bases, with 16 bases between. The CDR3 region is CASSPGGRTDNEQFF. The CDR3 DNA follows: TGTGCCAGCAGCCCCGGGGGGCGGACTGACAATGAGCAGTTCTTC.

This clone showed up just a few times. The J gene is TRBJ2-5, the V gene TRBV4-2; D perhaps matches TRBD2 (5 bases). V lost 0 bases to trimming and J lost 6 bases, with 14 bases between them. This CDR3 region has 15 residues. CDR1 is LGHNA and CDR2 is YNFKEQ in the germline V gene. The CDR3 loop reads CASSQDHPSRKTQYF. Here the CDR3 DNA reads TGTGCCAGCAGCCAAGATCACCCTAGCAGGAAGACCCAGTACTTC.

The chain couples TRBV18 to TRBJ1-2; 8 bases align to TRBD1. The CDR3 sequence is 13 residues long. The germline V gene has CDR1 KGHSH and CDR2 LQKENI. The ends lost 6 bases at V and 3 bases at J; junction bases unmatched: 3. The CDR3 DNA reads TGTGCCAGCTCGTCACAGGGGGACTATGGCTACACCTTC. Translated, it gives CASSSQGDYGYTF. Full variable domain (outside the CDR3, taken from reference TRBV18 and TRBJ1-2): NAGVMQNPRHLVRRRGQEARLRCSPMKGHSHVYWYRQLPEEGLKFMVYLQKENIIDESGMPKERFSAEFPKEGPSILRIQQVVRGDSAAYFCASSSQGDYGYTFGSGTRLTVV.

This clone has only a few counts. V is TRBV7-9 and J is TRBJ2-1, with TRBD2 matching 14 bases. This CDR3 spans 16 amino acids. V lost 2 bases and J lost 8; bases outside the gene matches: 5. The V gene's germline CDR1 is SEHNR and CDR2 FQNEAQ (reference sequence). CDR3 nucleotides: TGTGCCAGCAGCTTAATGGGGACTAGCGGGGGAGATGAGCAGTTCTTC. Encoded protein: CASSLMGTSGGDEQFF. Full variable domain (remainder filled in from reference TRBV7-9 and TRBJ2-1): DTGVSQNPRHKITKRGQNVTFRCDPISEHNRLYWYRQTLGQGPEFLTYFQNEAQLEKSRLLSDRFSAERPKGSFSTLEIQRTEQGDSAMYLCASSLMGTSGGDEQFFGPGTRLTVL.

The genes are TRBV7-9 and TRBJ2-5; 8 bases align to TRBD2. The ends lost 5 bases at V and 1 base at J; junction bases unmatched: 6. This CDR3 comprises 15 residues. Germline values: CDR1 SEHNR, CDR2 FQNEAQ (reference sequence). The CDR3 DNA reads TGTGCCAGCAGCCCCGGGACTAGGATCCAAGAGACCCAGTACTTC. Encoded protein: CASSPGTRIQETQYF. The full variable domain, its missing parts supplied by reference TRBV7-9 and TRBJ2-5, is DTGVSQNPRHKITKRGQNVTFRCDPISEHNRLYWYRQTLGQGPEFLTYFQNEAQLEKSRLLSDRFSAERPKGSFSTLEIQRTEQGDSAMYLCASSPGTRIQETQYFGPGTRLLVL.

The rearrangement joins TRBV28 to TRBJ2-3; 9 bases align to TRBD1. There are 13 residues in the CDR3. Germline V gene lookup returns CDR1 MDHEN and CDR2 SYDVKM. After removal of 2 bases from V and 11 bases from J, the junction contained 5 bases not matched to a gene. In nucleotides, the CDR3 is TGTGCCAGCAGTTTACGGGGACAGGGAGGGCAGTATTTT. This codes for CASSLRGQGGQYF.

This clone was recorded a few times. The chain couples TRBV9 to TRBJ2-3; TRBD2 agrees at 12 bases. V lost 6 bases, J lost 2 bases, and 10 bases stayed unmatched. The CDR3 consists of 17 residues. From germline, CDR1 is SGDLS and CDR2 YYNGEE. DNA of the CDR3: TGTGCCAGCAACCCGTCTAGCGGGGGGGAGAACACAGATACGCAGTATTTT. Amino acid sequence: CASNPSSGGENTDTQYF.

The chain uses TRBV7-2 and TRBJ2-7, with D possibly TRBD2 on 6 matching bases. The CDR3 runs 14 residues. CDR1 SGHTA and CDR2 FQGNSA come from the germline V gene. Trimming left V 3 bases short and J 6 bases short, with 15 bases between. The CDR3, as DNA: TGTGCCAGCAGCTTGGGGGGACCCACGGCCGAGCAGTACTTC. Protein sequence: CASSLGGPTAEQYF.

J is TRBJ1-4 and V is TRBV5-1, with 7 bases fitting TRBD1. V shed 0 bases and J 3 bases; nucleotides not matched to a gene: 2. This CDR3 is built from 15 residues. Germline assignment: CDR1 SGHRS and CDR2 YFSETQ. CDR3 sequence: CASSLGQGPNEKLFF. The CDR3 region has the DNA TGCGCCAGCAGCTTGGGACAGGGCCCTAATGAAAAACTGTTTTTT.

This clone turned up a few times. The chain has TRBV6-1 and TRBJ2-7; 8 nucleotides match TRBD1. This CDR3 comprises 14 residues. Germline trimming cut 6 bases from V and 3 bases from J; bases unmatched to any gene: 7. The germline CDR1 and CDR2 sequences are MNHNS and SASEGT. CDR3 DNA: TGTGCCAGCAGCTCTGGCGGACAGGGCTACGAGCAGTACTTC. Encoded protein: CASSSGGQGYEQYF.

The chain employs TRBV9 and TRBJ1-6; TRBD1 is a possible D gene (5 bases). Trimming removed 3 bases at V and 7 bases at J, with 11 bases between. This CDR3 has 14 residues. Germline assignment: CDR1 SGDLS and CDR2 YYNGEE. CDR3 sequence reads: CASSGGQLNSPLHF. CDR3 coding DNA: TGTGCCAGCAGCGGCGGACAACTAAATTCACCCCTCCACTTT. Full variable domain (missing parts from reference TRBV9 and TRBJ1-6): DSGVTQTPKHLITATGQRVTLRCSPRSGDLSVYWYQQSLDQGLQFLIQYYNGEERAKGNILERFSAQQFPDLHSELNLSSLELGDSALYFCASSGGQLNSPLHFGNGTRLTVT.

The rearrangement joins TRBV15 to TRBJ2-3; tentative D call: TRBD2 (6 bases). Trimming pared 5 bases from V and 1 base from J, leaving 13 bases between. The germline CDR1 and CDR2 sequences are LNHNV and YYDKDF (reference sequence). This CDR3 has 15 residues. The CDR3 sequence is CATSPSGGGTDTQYF. In DNA, the CDR3 is TGTGCCACCAGCCCGTCGGGCGGGGGCACAGATACGCAGTATTTT.

The CDR3 DNA reads as TGCAGCGGGGGGGGCACTTACACTGAAGCTTTCTTT. Protein: CSGGGTYTEAFF. V and J are TRBV29-1 and TRBJ1-1; D is perhaps TRBD1 (6 bases). V was cut by 7 bases and J by 3 bases, with 12 bases left in between. The CDR3 has 12 residues. From germline, CDR1 is SQVTM and CDR2 ANQGSEA. The entire variable domain, with the rest obtained from reference TRBV29-1 and TRBJ1-1, is as follows: SAVISQKPSRDICQRGTSLTIQCQVDSQVTMMFWYRQQPGQSLTLIATANQGSEATYESGFVIDKFPISRPNLTFSTLTVSNMSPEDSSIYLCSGGGTYTEAFFGQGTRLTVV.

V and J are TRBV19 and TRBJ1-5; D may be TRBD1 (5 bases). The CDR3 is 14 residues long. Germline V gene lookup returns CDR1 LNHDA and CDR2 SQIVND (reference sequence). V was clipped by 3 bases and J by 6 bases, with 12 bases between them. In DNA form, the CDR3 reads TGTGCCAGTAGTATTCCAGGGATCAGTCAGCCCCAGCATTTT. Amino acid sequence: CASSIPGISQPQHF.

In its sample, this clone was seen a few times. The V and J genes are TRBV11-2 and TRBJ2-2; 7 positions match TRBD1. V shed 5 bases and J 7 bases; nucleotides not matched to a gene: 7. CDR3 length: 14 amino acids. In germline, CDR1 is SGHAT, CDR2 FQNNGV. The CDR3 here is CASSLGRGNGELFF. The DNA of the CDR3 is TGTGCCAGCAGCCTTGGCAGGGGGAACGGGGAGCTGTTTTTT. The complete variable domain, with remaining parts taken from reference TRBV11-2 and TRBJ2-2, reads EAGVAQSPRYKIIEKRQSVAFWCNPISGHATLYWYQQILGQGPKLLIQFQNNGVVDDSQLPKDRFSAERLKGVDSTLKIQPAKLEDSAVYLCASSLGRGNGELFFGEGSRLTVL.

The chain uses TRBV29-1 and TRBJ1-2; 9 nucleotides line up with TRBD1. V lost 3 bases to trimming and J lost 8 bases; unmatched junction nucleotides: 7. CDR3 size: 13 residues. CDR1 is SQVTM and CDR2 is ANQGSEA in the germline V gene. In DNA, the CDR3 is TGCAGCGTTGATGGGACAGGGCCCGGGGGCTACACCTTC. This codes for CSVDGTGPGGYTF.

The V call is TRBV9, the J call TRBJ1-4, with 8 nucleotides matching TRBD1. Germline loops: CDR1 SGDLS, CDR2 YYNGEE. J lost 5 bases, V lost 3 bases, and 6 bases had no gene match. This CDR3 has 15 amino acids. This chain's CDR3 is CASSAQTGVNEKLFF. CDR3 DNA sequence: TGTGCCAGCAGCGCCCAGACAGGGGTGAATGAAAAACTGTTTTTT.

This clone was picked up a small number of times. This chain uses TRBV5-1 with TRBJ1-3; D perhaps matches TRBD1 (5 bases). The CDR3 is made up of 14 amino acids. With 6 bases removed from V and 2 bases from J, the gap between germline ends came to 12 bases. Germline V lookup: CDR1 SGHRS, CDR2 YFSETQ. The CDR3: CASNDGTAGNTIYF. The CDR3 bases are TGCGCCAGCAACGACGGGACTGCTGGAAACACCATATATTTT.

V is TRBV7-2 and J is TRBJ1-1; the D gene is possibly TRBD1 (5 bases). The CDR3 spans 14 residues. Germline V CDR1 and CDR2: SGHTA, FQGNSA. V lost 7 bases to trimming and J lost 2 bases, with 14 bases between them. The CDR3 sequence: CASTNRQFNTEAFF. DNA of the CDR3: TGTGCCAGCACGAACCGACAGTTTAACACTGAAGCTTTCTTT.